A single T cell receptor (beta chain) is shown here with its context. No cognate antigen has been identified for it. The record has no base qualities; no much larger clone is one base away. The data are from a study of a mutant IDH1 vaccine in newly diagnosed glioma (dated by TCRdb to the early 2020s). General notes on the study: Vaccination was initiated 4-6 weeks after radiotherapy alone, or concurrently with temozolomide cycles in the chemotherapy-containing groups. Of the roughly 30 treated patients, around 62% were male and 37.5% were female, and a mean age of approximately 40 years was recorded. Prior to enrollment, standard therapy consisting of radiotherapy alone, temozolomide alone, or radiochemotherapy with temozolomide had been administered to patients, with the combination being received by most patients. The week-35 safety follow-up was designated visit V12, and the week-47 end of study was designated visit V13. Peripheral blood samples were drawn at six visits, namely V03 (baseline), V05, V07, V10, V12 and V13. Longitudinal TCRB deep sequencing was done for 25 treated patients, wherever samples were available for exploratory analyses. Results the study describes overall, beyond this receptor: It was noted by the authors that analyses of patient blood samples could not be reproduced owing to sample limitations. Vaccine-induced immune responses across multiple MHC alleles were detected in 93.3% of patients. Pseudoprogression seemed to be unrelated to changes in the top peripheral T cell clonotypes found by TCRB sequencing. Selection of PBMC samples for TCRB deep sequencing was based on availability.

Taken with the paper, the label for time point translates to: week 35, safety follow-up. A 20-mer mutant IDH1 peptide at 300 micrograms in Montanide made up each vaccine dose, which was injected subcutaneously together with topical imiquimod. Eight vaccinations were administered to patients in weeks 1, 3, 5, 7, 11, 15, 19 and 23, corresponding to visits V03 through V10. Donors had newly diagnosed WHO grade 3 or 4 IDH1-mutant astrocytomas with loss of nuclear ATRX. The samples were drawn from NOA16, a multicentre, single-arm, open-label phase I trial in Germany that tested a mutant IDH1 peptide vaccine in humans for the first time. Genomic DNA for TCRB sequencing was isolated from EDTA blood with the DNeasy Blood and Tissue Kit. The CDR3 measures 15 amino acids from cysteine to phenylalanine. Only the CDR3 DNA is retained, 45 bases long and in frame from the first base. V has 7 bases trimmed and J has 2 bases trimmed; junction bases matching no gene number 8. The germline V gene encodes CDR1 MNHNS and CDR2 SASEGT.

Library preparation used the immunoSEQ multiplex PCR assay. Following the manufacturer's protocol, the hsTCRB Kit was used to amplify rearranged TCR beta chain sequences. An Illumina MiSeq was used to sequence the TCRB libraries. For the original study's pipeline: The proprietary platform of the kit vendor was used for demultiplexing, trimming and gene mapping. Sourced from immuneACCESS, this table was stored by TCRdb with only in-frame sequences that have V and J called. A share of the clones is absent; for the studies checked, an unresolved V gene accounts for under half, and the remainder has no known explanation. V, J and clone size derive from that table, while D and trimming were established from the DNA sequence. The sample has fewer than 35,000 clones on record, 81% of them singletons. The ten largest clones take up approximately 15% of the sample.

Material: PBMCs, obtained from a glioma patient whose treatment included an IDH1 peptide vaccine. Recombination linked TRBV6-1 to TRBJ2-7, with TRBD1 identical over 10 junction bases. This receptor was identified in a young man with glioma. The CDR3 amino acid sequence is: CASIPGTGVPYEQYF. The DNA sequence follows: TGTGCCAGCATACCCGGGACAGGGGTGCCCTACGAGCAGTACTTC.